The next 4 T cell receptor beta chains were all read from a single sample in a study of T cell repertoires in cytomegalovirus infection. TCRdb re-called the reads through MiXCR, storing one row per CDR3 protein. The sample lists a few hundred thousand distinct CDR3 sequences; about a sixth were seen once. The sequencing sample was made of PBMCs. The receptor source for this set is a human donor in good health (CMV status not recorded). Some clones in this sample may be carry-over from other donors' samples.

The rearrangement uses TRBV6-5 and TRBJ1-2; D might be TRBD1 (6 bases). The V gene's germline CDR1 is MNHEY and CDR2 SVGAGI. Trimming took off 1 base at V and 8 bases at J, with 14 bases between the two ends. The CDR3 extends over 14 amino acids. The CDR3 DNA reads TGTGCCAGCAGTTACTGGCAGGGGATAACGGGCTACACCTTC. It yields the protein CASSYWQGITGYTF.

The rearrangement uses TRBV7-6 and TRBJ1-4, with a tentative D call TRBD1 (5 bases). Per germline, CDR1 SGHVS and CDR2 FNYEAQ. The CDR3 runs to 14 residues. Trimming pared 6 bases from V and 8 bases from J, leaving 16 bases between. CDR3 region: CASRYTPGDEKLFF. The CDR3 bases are TGTGCCAGCAGATATACCCCGGGGGACGAAAAACTGTTTTTT.

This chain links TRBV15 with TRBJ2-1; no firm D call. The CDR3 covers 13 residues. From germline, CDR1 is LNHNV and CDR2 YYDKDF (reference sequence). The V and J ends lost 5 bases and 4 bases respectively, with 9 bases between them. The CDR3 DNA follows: TGTGCCACCAGCCCGGAGCAGTACAATGAGCAGTTCTTC. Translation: CATSPEQYNEQFF.

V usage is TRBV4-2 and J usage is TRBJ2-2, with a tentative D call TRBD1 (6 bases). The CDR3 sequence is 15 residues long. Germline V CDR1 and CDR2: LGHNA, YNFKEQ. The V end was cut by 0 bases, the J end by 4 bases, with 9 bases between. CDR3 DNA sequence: TGTGCCAGCAGCCAAGATCGGACAGCCACCGGGGAGCTGTTTTTT. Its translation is CASSQDRTATGELFF.